The clone carrying this TCR beta chain has more than one count but fewer than ten. The ends were cut back, 3 bases at V and 3 bases at J, with 17 bases in the middle. The CDR3 sequence is 16 residues long. Germline CDR1 and CDR2: SGHVT and SQSDAQ. These data belong to a study of preoperative IRX-2 immunotherapy in early breast cancer. Here immunoSEQ multiplex PCR was the method, and the copy in TCRdb shows in-frame clones only, minus some. The sample carries about 98,000 clones, approximately 90% recorded once. Treatment described: preoperative locoregional IRX-2 cytokine immunotherapy. Samples came from a phase Ib trial of preoperative locoregional IRX-2 cytokine immunotherapy.

Here the sequenced sample was tumor tissue, taken after IRX-2 immunotherapy. The sequence was collected from a human donor with breast cancer. The V and J genes are TRBV7-4 and TRBJ1-2, with D tentatively TRBD1 (6 bases). CDR3 sequence reads: CASSLAGVGEDYGYTF. CDR3 bases: TGTGCCAGCAGCTTGGCAGGGGTTGGAGAGGACTATGGCTACACCTTC. The full variable domain, its missing parts supplied by reference TRBV7-4 and TRBJ1-2, is GAGVSQSPRYKVAKRGRDVALRCDSISGHVTLYWYRQTLGQGSEVLTYSQSDAQRDKSGRPSGRFSAERPERSVSTLKIQRTEQGDSAVYLCASSLAGVGEDYGYTFGSGTRLTVV.